This T cell receptor beta chain was captured by sequencing in a study of T-cell reconstitution after alpha-beta-depleted transplantation in children. A TCRbeta library incorporating unique molecular identifiers was prepared. In TCRdb, the PCR reads were re-called with MiXCR into one record per CDR3 protein. The sample consists of hundreds of thousands of distinct CDR3 sequences, roughly a tenth of them appearing once. J lost 2 bases, V lost 7 bases, and 8 bases had no gene match. The CDR3 sequence is 14 residues long. Germline V gives CDR1 LNHDA, CDR2 SQIVND (reference sequence). The chain couples TRBV19 to TRBJ2-7; the match to TRBD1 covers 7 bases. This receptor was taken from a human donor who donated a stem cell graft to a child with acute lymphoblastic leukemia. The sequenced sample was PBMCs from the stem cell graft donor, obtained from the stem cell graft. CDR3 in amino acids: CASTPRDRTYEQYF. The DNA of the CDR3 is TGTGCCAGTACCCCACGGGACAGAACCTACGAGCAGTACTTC. Combining the CDR3 with reference TRBV19 and TRBJ2-7 gives the whole variable domain DGGITQSPKYLFRKEGQNVTLSCEQNLNHDAMYWYRQDPGQGLRLIYYSQIVNDFQKGDIAEGYSVSREKKESFPLTVTSAQKNPTAFYLCASTPRDRTYEQYFGPGTRLTVT.